The table lists the clone carrying this T cell receptor beta chain with a few counts. Antigen: not known. The repertoire was sequenced with immunoSEQ multiplex PCR; TCRdb's copy has only in-frame clones and lacks some. The sample holds roughly 70,000 clones, roughly nine tenths seen once. V lost 6 bases and J 4 bases, leaving 4 bases between the germline ends. The CDR3 extends over 12 amino acids. The data were obtained in a study of T cell responses to AZD1222 COVID-19 vaccine. Study-wide points: At 160-218 and 743-854, vaccine-associated CD4 TCRs were dominant, and they spanned spike. Among AZD1222 vaccinees, only 5 or 6 were seropositive at baseline. Repertoires were obtained only post-peak T cell response. The study found Spike-specific TCR breadth and depth rose after two AZD1222 doses.

The receptor was derived from an adult who received the AZD1222 COVID-19 vaccine. This chain connects TRBV12-3 or TRBV12-4 to TRBJ2-6; no reliable D call. The sequencing here drew on peripheral blood, taken 28 days after the second AZD1222 dose. The CDR3 region has the DNA TGTGCCAGCAGATCCGGGGCCAACGTCCTGACTTTC. Protein sequence: CASRSGANVLTF.